One T cell receptor (beta chain) is described in this entry. Its specificity is not known. This sample stems from a study of cytomegalovirus exposure and HLA in healthy donors. Donors came from a validation cohort of over a hundred subjects, distinct from the first 666-subject cohort. The table came from immunoSEQ multiplex PCR; TCRdb's copy has only in-frame clones and leaves some out. Of tens of thousands of clones detected, approximately 93% appear once; the ten largest clones hold around 4.5%. V gave up 6 bases and J gave up 4 bases, with 16 bases separating them. Germline values: CDR1 SEHNR, CDR2 FQNEAQ (reference sequence). This CDR3 has 15 residues. Findings of the study overall: The authors enumerated over 150 TCR beta chains as linked to cytomegalovirus. Generally TCR sequences proved uncommon, though certain public TCRs appeared in numerous donors.

The chain links TRBV7-9 to TRBJ2-1; D might be TRBD1 (6 bases). What was sequenced was PBMCs. The TCR originated in a man in his late teens or twenties in good health and CMV-seropositive. Written as DNA, the CDR3 is TGTGCCAGCAGAACAACAGGGTTGAAATACAATGAGCAGTTCTTC. Amino acids: CASRTTGLKYNEQFF.